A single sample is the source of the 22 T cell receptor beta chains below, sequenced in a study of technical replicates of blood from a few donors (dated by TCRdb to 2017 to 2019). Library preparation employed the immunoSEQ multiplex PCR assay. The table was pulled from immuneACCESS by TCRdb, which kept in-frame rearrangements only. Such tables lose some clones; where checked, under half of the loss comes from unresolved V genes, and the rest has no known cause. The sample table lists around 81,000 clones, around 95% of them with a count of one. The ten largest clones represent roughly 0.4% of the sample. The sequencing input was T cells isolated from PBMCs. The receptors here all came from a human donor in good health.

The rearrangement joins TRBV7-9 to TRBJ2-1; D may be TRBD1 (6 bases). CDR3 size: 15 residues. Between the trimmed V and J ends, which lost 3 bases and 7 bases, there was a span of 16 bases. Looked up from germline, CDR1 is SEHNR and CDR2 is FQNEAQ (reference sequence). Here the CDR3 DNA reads TGTGCCAGCAGCTTTGGGTTTGGGGGCATGAATGAGCAGTTCTTC. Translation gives CASSFGFGGMNEQFF.

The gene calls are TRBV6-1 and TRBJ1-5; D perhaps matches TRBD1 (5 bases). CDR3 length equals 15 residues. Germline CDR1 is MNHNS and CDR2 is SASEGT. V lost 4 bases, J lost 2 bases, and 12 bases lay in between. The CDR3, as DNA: TGTGCCAGCAGTGGCAGGGTGAATGGCAATCAGCCCCAGCATTTT. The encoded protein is CASSGRVNGNQPQHF.

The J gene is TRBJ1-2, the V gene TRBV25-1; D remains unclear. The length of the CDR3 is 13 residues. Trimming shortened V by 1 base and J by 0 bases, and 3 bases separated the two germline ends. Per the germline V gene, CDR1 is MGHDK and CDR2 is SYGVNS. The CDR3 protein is CASSESANYGYTF. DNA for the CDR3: TGTGCCAGCAGTGAATCAGCTAACTATGGCTACACCTTC.

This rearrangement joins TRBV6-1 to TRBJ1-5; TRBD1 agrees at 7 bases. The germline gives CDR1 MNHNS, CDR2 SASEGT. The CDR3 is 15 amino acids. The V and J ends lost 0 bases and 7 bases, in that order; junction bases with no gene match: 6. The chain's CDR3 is CASSEALTGRQPQHF. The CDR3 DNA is TGTGCCAGCAGTGAAGCCTTGACAGGGAGACAGCCCCAGCATTTT.

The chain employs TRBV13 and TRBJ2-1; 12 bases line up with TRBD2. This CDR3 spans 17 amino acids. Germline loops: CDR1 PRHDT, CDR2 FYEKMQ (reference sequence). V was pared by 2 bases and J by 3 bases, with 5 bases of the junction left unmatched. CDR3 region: CASSLSLAGGHYNEQFF. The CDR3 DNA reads TGTGCCAGCAGCTTATCCCTAGCGGGAGGGCACTACAATGAGCAGTTCTTC.

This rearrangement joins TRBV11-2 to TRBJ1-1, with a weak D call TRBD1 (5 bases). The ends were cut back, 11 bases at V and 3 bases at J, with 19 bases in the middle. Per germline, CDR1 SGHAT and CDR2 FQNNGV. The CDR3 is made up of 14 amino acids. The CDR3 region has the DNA TGTGCCTACTCAGGGTCGAGTGTGGACACTGAAGCTTTCTTT. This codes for CAYSGSSVDTEAFF.

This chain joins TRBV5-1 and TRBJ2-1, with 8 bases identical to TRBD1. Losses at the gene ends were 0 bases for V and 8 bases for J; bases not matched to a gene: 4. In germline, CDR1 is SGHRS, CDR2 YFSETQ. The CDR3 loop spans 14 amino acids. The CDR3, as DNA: TGCGCCAGCAGCTTGGTACAGGGGGGCGATGAGCAGTTCTTC. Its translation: CASSLVQGGDEQFF. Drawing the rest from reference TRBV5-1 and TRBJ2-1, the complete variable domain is KAGVTQTPRYLIKTRGQQVTLSCSPISGHRSVSWYQQTPGQGLQFLFEYFSETQRNKGNFPGRFSGRQFSNSRSEMNVSTLELGDSALYLCASSLVQGGDEQFFGPGTRLTVL.

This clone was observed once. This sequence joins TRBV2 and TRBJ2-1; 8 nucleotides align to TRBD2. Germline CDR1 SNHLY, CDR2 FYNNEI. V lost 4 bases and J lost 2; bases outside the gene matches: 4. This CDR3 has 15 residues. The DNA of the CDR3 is TGTGCCAGCAGTGGTACTAGCGGAGCCTACAATGAGCAGTTCTTC. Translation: CASSGTSGAYNEQFF.

CDR3 bases: TGTGCCAGCAGCACAGAGGGAACTATGGGATACTACGAGCAGTACTTC. Translation gives CASSTEGTMGYYEQYF. The V gene is TRBV9, the J gene TRBJ2-7; a weak D match, TRBD2 (5 bases). The CDR3 extends over 16 amino acids. Trimming shortened V by 4 bases and J by 3 bases, and 20 bases separated the two germline ends. Germline CDR1 reads SGDLS; CDR2 reads YYNGEE.

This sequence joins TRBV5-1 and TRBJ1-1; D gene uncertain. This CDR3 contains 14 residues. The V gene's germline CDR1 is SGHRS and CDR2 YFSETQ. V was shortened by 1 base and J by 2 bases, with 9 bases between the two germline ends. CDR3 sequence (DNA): TGCGCCAGCAGCTTGACGGTCGCTAACACTGAAGCTTTCTTT. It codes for CASSLTVANTEAFF. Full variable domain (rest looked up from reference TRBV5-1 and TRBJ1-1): KAGVTQTPRYLIKTRGQQVTLSCSPISGHRSVSWYQQTPGQGLQFLFEYFSETQRNKGNFPGRFSGRQFSNSRSEMNVSTLELGDSALYLCASSLTVANTEAFFGQGTRLTVV.

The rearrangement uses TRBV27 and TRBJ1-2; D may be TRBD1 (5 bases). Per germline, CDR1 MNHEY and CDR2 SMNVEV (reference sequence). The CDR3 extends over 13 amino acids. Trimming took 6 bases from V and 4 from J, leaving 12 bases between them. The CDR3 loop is CASSQGPGYGYTF. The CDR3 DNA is TGTGCCAGCAGCCAGGGTCCAGGCTATGGCTACACCTTC.

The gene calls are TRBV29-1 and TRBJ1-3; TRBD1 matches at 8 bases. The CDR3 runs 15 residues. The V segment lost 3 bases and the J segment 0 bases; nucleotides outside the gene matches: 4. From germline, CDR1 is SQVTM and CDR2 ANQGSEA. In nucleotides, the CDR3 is TGCAGCGTTGACGGTCAGGGGGCCTCTGGAAACACCATATATTTT. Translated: CSVDGQGASGNTIYF.

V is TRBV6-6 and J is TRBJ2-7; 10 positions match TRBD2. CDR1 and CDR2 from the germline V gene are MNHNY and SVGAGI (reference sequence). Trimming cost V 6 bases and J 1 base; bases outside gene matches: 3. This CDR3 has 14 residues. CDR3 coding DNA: TGTGCCAGCAGAGTAGCGGGAGGATCCTACGAGCAGTACTTC. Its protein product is CASRVAGGSYEQYF.

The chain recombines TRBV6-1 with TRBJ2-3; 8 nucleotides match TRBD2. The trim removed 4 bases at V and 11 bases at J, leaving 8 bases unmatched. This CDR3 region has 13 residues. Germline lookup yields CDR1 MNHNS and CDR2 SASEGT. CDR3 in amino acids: CASSAGEAGGQYF. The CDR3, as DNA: TGTGCCAGCAGTGCAGGAGAGGCGGGAGGGCAGTATTTT.

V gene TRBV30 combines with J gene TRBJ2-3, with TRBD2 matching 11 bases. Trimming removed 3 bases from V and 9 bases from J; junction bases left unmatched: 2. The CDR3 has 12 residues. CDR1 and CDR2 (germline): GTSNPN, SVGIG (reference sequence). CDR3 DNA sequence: TGTGCCTGGAGGTTAGCGGGAGGGACGCAGTATTTT. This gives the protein CAWRLAGGTQYF.

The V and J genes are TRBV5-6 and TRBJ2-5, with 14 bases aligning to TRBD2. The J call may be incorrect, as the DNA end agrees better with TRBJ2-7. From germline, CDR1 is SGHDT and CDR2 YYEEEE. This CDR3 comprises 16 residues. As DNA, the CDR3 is TGTGCCAGCAGTCCCGGACTAGCGGGAGGACCCTACGAGCAGTACTTC. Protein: CASSPGLAGGPYEQYF.

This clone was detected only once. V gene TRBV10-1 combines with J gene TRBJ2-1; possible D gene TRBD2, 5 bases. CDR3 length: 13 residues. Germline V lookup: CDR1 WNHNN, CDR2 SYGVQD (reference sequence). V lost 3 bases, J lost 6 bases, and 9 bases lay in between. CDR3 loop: CASSEAAGNEQFF. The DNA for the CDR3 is TGCGCCAGCAGTGAAGCGGCAGGCAATGAGCAGTTCTTC.

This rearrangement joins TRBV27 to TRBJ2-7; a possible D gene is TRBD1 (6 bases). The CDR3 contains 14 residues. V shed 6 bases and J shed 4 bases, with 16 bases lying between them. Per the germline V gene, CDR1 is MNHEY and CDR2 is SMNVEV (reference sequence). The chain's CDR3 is CASRKQGTEYEQYF. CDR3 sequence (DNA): TGTGCCAGCAGAAAACAGGGTACTGAGTACGAGCAGTACTTC.

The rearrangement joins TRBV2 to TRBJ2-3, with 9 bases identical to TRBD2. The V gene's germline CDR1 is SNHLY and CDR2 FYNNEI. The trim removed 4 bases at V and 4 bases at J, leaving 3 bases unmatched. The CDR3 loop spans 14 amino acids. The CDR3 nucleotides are TGTGCCAGCAGTGGGTTAGCGGGAGCAGATACGCAGTATTTT. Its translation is CASSGLAGADTQYF.

As DNA, the CDR3 is TGTGCCAGCAGTCCGACAGTAATTAACACTGAAGCTTTCTTT. The encoded protein is CASSPTVINTEAFF. The chain combines TRBV2 with TRBJ1-1, with a possible D match to TRBD1 (5 bases). Germline CDR1 is SNHLY and CDR2 is FYNNEI. V gave up 5 bases and J gave up 2 bases, with 12 bases separating them. The CDR3 sequence is 14 residues long.

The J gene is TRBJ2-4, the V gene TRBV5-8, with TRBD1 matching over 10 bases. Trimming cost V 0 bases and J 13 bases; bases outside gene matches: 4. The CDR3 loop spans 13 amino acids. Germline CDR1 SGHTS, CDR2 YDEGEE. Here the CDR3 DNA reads TGTGCCAGCAGCTTGGGGACAGGGGGAAACCAGTACTTC. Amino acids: CASSLGTGGNQYF.

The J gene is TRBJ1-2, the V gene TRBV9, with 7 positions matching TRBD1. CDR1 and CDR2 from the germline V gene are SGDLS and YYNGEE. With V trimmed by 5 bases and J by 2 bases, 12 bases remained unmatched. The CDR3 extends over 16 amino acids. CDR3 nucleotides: TGTGCCAGCAGTGATAATAGAGGGACAGCCAACTATGGCTACACCTTC. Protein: CASSDNRGTANYGYTF.